One sample yielded the 25 T cell receptor beta chains listed below, sequenced in a study of blood T cell repertoires in COVID-19. Some clones are missing from TCRdb's copy, which holds only in-frame ones; the method was immunoSEQ multiplex PCR. The sample carries 200,000 to 300,000 clones, about 82% recorded once. The specimen was peripheral blood. These receptors all come from a woman of 80 years or more with COVID-19, enrolled during active disease.

A few counts support this clone. V is TRBV28 and J is TRBJ2-2; no reliable D call. The CDR3 loop spans 11 amino acids. V dropped 5 bases and J dropped 6 bases, with 4 bases sitting between them. Germline lookup yields CDR1 MDHEN and CDR2 SYDVKM. The CDR3 spells CASSTPGELFF. The CDR3, as DNA: TGTGCCAGCAGTACACCCGGGGAGCTGTTTTTT.

The chain is built from TRBV19 and TRBJ2-2; the match to TRBD1 covers 8 bases. The CDR3 is 16 amino acids. With V trimmed by 4 bases and J by 3 bases, 7 bases remained unmatched. Per the germline V gene, CDR1 is LNHDA and CDR2 is SQIVND (reference sequence). CDR3 in DNA: TGTGCCAGTAGTACTCGACAGGGGCGGTACACCGGGGAGCTGTTTTTT. Its translation: CASSTRQGRYTGELFF.

The V and J genes are TRBV6-5 and TRBJ1-2; a weak D match, TRBD1 (5 bases). V shed 6 bases and J shed 3 bases, with 11 bases lying between them. The CDR3 is made up of 13 amino acids. In germline, CDR1 is MNHEY, CDR2 SVGAGI. The CDR3 DNA reads TGTGCCAGCAGGACGTCGGGGGACTATGGCTACACCTTC. Translated: CASRTSGDYGYTF.

The count of this clone is one. The chain carries TRBV10-3 and TRBJ2-3, with 7 bases aligning to TRBD1. V lost 3 bases to trimming and J lost 1 base; unmatched junction nucleotides: 4. CDR1 and CDR2 (germline): ENHRY, SYGVKD. The CDR3 covers 15 residues. CDR3 sequence: CAISEDRARTDTQYF. The CDR3 bases are TGTGCCATCAGTGAAGACAGGGCACGCACAGATACGCAGTATTTT.

Concerning this clone: The junction does not match germline at one end; this may be a read error. This chain connects TRBV11-2 to TRBJ1-2, with unresolved D. The CDR3 has 13 amino acids. Per the germline V gene, CDR1 is SGHAT and CDR2 is FQNNGV. The CDR3 DNA reads TGTGCCAGCAGCTTAGGCGAGGCCGGCCTATGGGCCTTC. As protein: CASSLGEAGLWAF.

The chain carries TRBV30 and TRBJ1-2; 9 positions agree with TRBD1. Losses at the gene ends were 1 base for V and 4 bases for J; bases not matched to a gene: 10. The CDR3 contains 16 residues. Germline V gene lookup returns CDR1 GTSNPN and CDR2 SVGIG (reference sequence). CDR3 sequence: CAWSAPGQGTVYGYTF. The CDR3 DNA reads TGTGCCTGGAGTGCCCCGGGACAGGGAACAGTCTATGGCTACACCTTC. Full variable domain (remainder filled in from reference TRBV30 and TRBJ1-2): SQTIHQWPATLVQPVGSPLSLECTVEGTSNPNLYWYRQAAGRGLQLLFYSVGIGQISSEVPQNLSASRPQDRQFILSSKKLLLSDSGFYLCAWSAPGQGTVYGYTFGSGTRLTVV.

The chain links TRBV4-3 to TRBJ1-3; D possibly corresponds to TRBD1 (5 bases). Germline V lookup: CDR1 LGHNA, CDR2 YSLEER. The V end lost 0 bases, the J end lost 0 bases, and 9 bases lay between the germline ends. The CDR3 spans 16 residues. The CDR3 region is CASSQERGFSGNTIYF. CDR3 sequence (DNA): TGCGCCAGCAGCCAAGAAAGGGGTTTCTCTGGAAACACCATATATTTT.

This clone was detected once. This chain joins TRBV6-2 or TRBV6-3 and TRBJ2-7; TRBD2 might be the D (7 bases). The CDR3 extends over 15 amino acids. V was cut by 0 bases and J by 0 bases, with 9 bases left in between. Germline-derived CDR1 and CDR2 are MNHEY and SVGEGT. The CDR3 protein is CASSYSGGRSYEQYF. The CDR3 bases are TGTGCCAGCAGTTACTCGGGGGGGCGCTCCTACGAGCAGTACTTC.

This chain connects TRBV3-1 (or the pseudogene TRBV3-2) to TRBJ2-1, with D possibly TRBD2 on 7 matching bases. Trimming removed 4 bases at V and 9 bases at J, with 16 bases between. CDR1 is LGHDT and CDR2 is YNNKEL in the germline V gene (reference sequence). The CDR3 extends over 14 amino acids. The CDR3 region has the DNA TGTGCCAGCAGCCCTTCGGGGGGCCACGTTGAGCAGTTCTTC. It is translated as CASSPSGGHVEQFF.

The rearrangement joins TRBV3-1 (or the pseudogene TRBV3-2) to TRBJ1-1; TRBD1 agrees at 8 bases. J lost 4 bases, V lost 1 base, and 11 bases had no gene match. The CDR3 is 17 amino acids. Germline V gene lookup returns CDR1 LGHDT and CDR2 YNNKEL (reference sequence). CDR3 DNA sequence: TGTGCCAGCAGCCAAGGGAGGCCAGGGGGCATAGGCACTGAAGCTTTCTTT. Translated, it gives CASSQGRPGGIGTEAFF.

This rearrangement joins TRBV24-1 to TRBJ2-2; 7 bases map to TRBD2. V was clipped by 4 bases and J by 5 bases; unmatched bases: 0. The germline V gene has CDR1 KGHDR and CDR2 SFDVKD. The CDR3 contains 13 residues. CDR3 nucleotide sequence: TGTGCCACCAGTGAGGGGGGGACCGGGGAGCTGTTTTTT. Residues: CATSEGGTGELFF.

The chain joins TRBV11-2 to TRBJ2-2; D is ambiguous. The V end was cut by 4 bases, the J end by 8 bases, with 8 bases between. The CDR3 consists of 12 residues. CDR1 is SGHAT and CDR2 is FQNNGV in the germline V gene. This CDR3 is CASSSPVGELFF. The CDR3 DNA sequence: TGTGCCAGCAGCTCCCCTGTTGGGGAGCTGTTTTTT. Variable domain in full (rest from reference TRBV11-2 and TRBJ2-2): EAGVAQSPRYKIIEKRQSVAFWCNPISGHATLYWYQQILGQGPKLLIQFQNNGVVDDSQLPKDRFSAERLKGVDSTLKIQPAKLEDSAVYLCASSSPVGELFFGEGSRLTVL.

V gene TRBV10-2 combines with J gene TRBJ1-1, with 8 bases lining up with TRBD1. The J segment lost 4 bases and the V segment lost 7 bases, leaving 8 bases of the junction unmatched. Per germline, CDR1 WSHSY and CDR2 SAAADI. This CDR3 is 14 amino acids long. CDR3 protein: CASIRTGSITEAFF. The CDR3 nucleotides are TGCGCCAGCATCAGGACAGGGTCTATCACTGAAGCTTTCTTT.

J is TRBJ2-1 and V is TRBV7-9; the match to TRBD2 covers 13 bases. The V gene end was trimmed by 1 base and the J gene end by 10 bases; junction bases not matched to a gene: 4. The CDR3 has 15 amino acids. Germline-derived CDR1 and CDR2 are SEHNR and FQNEAQ (reference sequence). In DNA, the CDR3 is TGTGCCAGCAGCTTAGAAACTAGCGGGGGGGTGGAGCAGTTCTTC. Its translation is CASSLETSGGVEQFF.

The chain combines TRBV5-1 with TRBJ2-1; 11 positions match TRBD2. Germline CDR1 reads SGHRS; CDR2 reads YFSETQ. CDR3 length: 16 residues. The ends lost 2 bases at V and 3 bases at J; junction bases unmatched: 4. In nucleotides, the CDR3 is TGCGCCAGCAGCTTAATAGCGGGGGGGAGCTACAATGAGCAGTTCTTC. Protein product: CASSLIAGGSYNEQFF.

The DNA for the CDR3 is TGTGCCAGCAGTGATGCAGGGATGAACACTGAAGCTTTCTTT. This encodes CASSDAGMNTEAFF. This chain uses TRBV25-1 with TRBJ1-1; tentative D call: TRBD1 (5 bases). Germline lookup yields CDR1 MGHDK and CDR2 SYGVNS. This CDR3 has 14 amino acids. V shed 3 bases and J shed 0 bases, with 8 bases lying between them.

The chain employs TRBV7-9 and TRBJ1-6, with D uncertain. Germline V gives CDR1 SEHNR, CDR2 FQNEAQ (reference sequence). CDR3 length equals 13 residues. Trimming removed 4 bases at V and 8 bases at J, with 9 bases between. The CDR3 DNA follows: TGTGCCAGCAGCTCGATCGGGGATTCACCCCTCCACTTT. The encoded protein is CASSSIGDSPLHF.

This chain connects TRBV6-5 to TRBJ2-5; 7 positions match TRBD1. The V segment lost 5 bases and the J segment 4 bases; nucleotides outside the gene matches: 4. This CDR3 has 13 amino acids. Germline V gene sequence: CDR1 MNHEY, CDR2 SVGAGI. The CDR3: CASSRDSGETQYF. In DNA, the CDR3 is TGTGCCAGCAGTAGGGACAGTGGAGAGACCCAGTACTTC.

The chain joins TRBV7-2 to TRBJ1-1; D is undetermined. This CDR3 comprises 18 residues. V was trimmed by 0 bases and J by 3 bases, leaving 20 bases between them. The germline V gene encodes CDR1 SGHTA and CDR2 FQGNSA. This chain's CDR3 is CASSLARGRTREDTEAFF. DNA of the CDR3: TGTGCCAGCAGCTTAGCGCGAGGCCGCACTCGAGAGGACACTGAAGCTTTCTTT.

The V gene is TRBV5-4, the J gene TRBJ1-1; tentative D call: TRBD1 (6 bases). The V gene lost 2 bases and the J gene lost 5 bases, with 16 bases spanning the gap. The CDR3 is 15 amino acids. Germline V lookup: CDR1 SGHNT, CDR2 YYREEE (reference sequence). As DNA, the CDR3 is TGTGCCAGCAGCTTTTCGGATTTACAGGGAACTGAAGCTTTCTTT. This encodes CASSFSDLQGTEAFF.

The rearrangement links TRBV15 to TRBJ1-1; D gene uncertain. The germline gives CDR1 LNHNV, CDR2 YYDKDF (reference sequence). Trimming pared 2 bases from V and 0 bases from J, leaving 13 bases between. The CDR3 loop spans 16 amino acids. The CDR3 loop is CATSRRLISLNTEAFF. CDR3 in DNA: TGTGCCACCAGCAGACGACTGATTTCCTTGAACACTGAAGCTTTCTTT.

This clone was seen a few times. The V gene is TRBV7-9, the J gene TRBJ1-1; no clear D gene. The CDR3 totals 14 residues. Germline V gene sequence: CDR1 SEHNR, CDR2 FQNEAQ (reference sequence). V lost 1 base to trimming and J lost 4 bases, with 10 bases between them. The CDR3 protein is CASSLGAGRTEAFF. CDR3 DNA: TGTGCCAGCAGCTTAGGGGCGGGCCGCACTGAAGCTTTCTTT.

The rearrangement joins TRBV7-8 to TRBJ1-1, with 9 nucleotides matching TRBD1. The CDR3 length is 15 residues. V was clipped by 9 bases and J by 7 bases; unmatched bases: 15. In germline, CDR1 is SGHVS, CDR2 FQNEAQ. CDR3 sequence reads: CASQLIQPGQGEAFF. The CDR3 region has the DNA TGTGCCAGTCAGCTTATACAGCCGGGACAGGGTGAAGCTTTCTTT.

The gene calls are TRBV11-2 and TRBJ1-5; a weak D match, TRBD1 (6 bases). Germline V gene data show CDR1 as SGHAT and CDR2 as FQNNGV. This CDR3 has 14 residues. Trimming shortened V by 0 bases and J by 7 bases, and 10 bases separated the two germline ends. CDR3 protein: CASSLEGAGQPQHF. As DNA, the CDR3 is TGTGCCAGCAGCTTAGAGGGGGCAGGGCAGCCCCAGCATTTT.

The chain recombines TRBV5-1 with TRBJ1-6, with unresolved D. V gave up 3 bases and J gave up 8 bases, with 9 bases separating them. Germline-derived CDR1 and CDR2 are SGHRS and YFSETQ. The CDR3 covers 13 residues. CDR3 DNA: TGCGCCAGCAGCTCGGAGGGTTATTCACCCCTCCACTTT. As protein: CASSSEGYSPLHF.